Each of the 11 T cell receptor beta chains below was sequenced from the same sample in a study of blood T cell repertoires in COVID-19. The repertoire was sequenced with immunoSEQ multiplex PCR; TCRdb's copy has only in-frame clones and lacks some. The sample lists 100,000 to 150,000 clones, 70% to 90% occurring once. The sequencing input was peripheral blood. All receptors derive from an elderly woman with acute or convalescent COVID-19.

The chain carries TRBV15 and TRBJ1-2; possibly TRBD1 for D (6 bases). Germline values: CDR1 LNHNV, CDR2 YYDKDF (reference sequence). This CDR3 has 13 amino acids. The germline V and J ends were trimmed by 5 bases and 3 bases, with 10 bases remaining between them. CDR3 residues: CATSLRTDYGYTF. CDR3 DNA: TGTGCCACCAGCCTACGGACAGACTATGGCTACACCTTC.

CDR3 region: CASSTWPSGGASTDTQYF. CDR3 DNA sequence: TGTGCCAGTAGTACTTGGCCTAGCGGGGGGGCGAGCACAGATACGCAGTATTTT. This rearrangement joins TRBV19 to TRBJ2-3; TRBD2 matches 12 bases. Germline V gives CDR1 LNHDA, CDR2 SQIVND (reference sequence). With V trimmed by 4 bases and J by 0 bases, 8 bases remained unmatched. The CDR3 loop spans 18 amino acids.

The chain uses TRBV6-4 and TRBJ2-5; the D gene is possibly TRBD1 (6 bases). The CDR3 is 14 residues long. Trimming cost V 7 bases and J 2 bases, with 14 bases left between them. Germline-derived CDR1 and CDR2 are MRHNA and SNTAGT. The CDR3 nucleotides read TGTGCCAGCATTACACCAGACAGGCAAGAGACCCAGTACTTC. Protein product: CASITPDRQETQYF.

The gene calls are TRBV7-2 and TRBJ2-7, with 9 bases that match TRBD1. CDR1 and CDR2 (germline): SGHTA, FQGNSA. The CDR3 totals 15 residues. J lost 6 bases, V lost 5 bases, and 11 bases had no gene match. In nucleotides, the CDR3 is TGTGCCAGCAGCCAATCACAGGGGGCATTGGGCGAGCAGTACTTC. Its protein product is CASSQSQGALGEQYF.

The chain links TRBV5-6 to TRBJ2-7, with D perhaps TRBD1 (6 bases). V dropped 2 bases and J dropped 9 bases, with 24 bases sitting between them. The CDR3 has 16 residues. Germline values: CDR1 SGHDT, CDR2 YYEEEE. The chain's CDR3 is CASSFFGAGEVLGQYF. The CDR3 DNA sequence: TGTGCCAGCAGCTTTTTTGGCGCAGGGGAAGTTTTAGGGCAGTACTTC.

The genes are TRBV7-2 and TRBJ1-1; D possibly corresponds to TRBD1 (5 bases). CDR1 is SGHTA and CDR2 is FQGNSA in the germline V gene. V lost 1 base, J lost 6 bases, and 15 bases lay in between. This CDR3 is 15 amino acids long. In nucleotides, the CDR3 is TGTGCCAGCAGCTTAGAGGGGCAAATTCCCGCTGAAGCTTTCTTT. It encodes CASSLEGQIPAEAFF.

The chain links TRBV7-8 to TRBJ2-7, with D unclear. CDR1 and CDR2 from the germline V gene are SGHVS and FQNEAQ. With 3 bases removed from V and 5 bases from J, the gap between germline ends came to 5 bases. The length of the CDR3 is 11 residues. This CDR3 is CASSFDNEQYF. The CDR3 DNA sequence: TGTGCCAGCAGCTTTGACAACGAGCAGTACTTC. Full variable domain (rest looked up from reference TRBV7-8 and TRBJ2-7): GAGVSQSPRYKVAKRGQDVALRCDPISGHVSLFWYQQALGQGPEFLTYFQNEAQLDKSGLPSDRFFAERPEGSVSTLKIQRTQQEDSAVYLCASSFDNEQYFGPGTRLTVT.

This chain joins TRBV19 and TRBJ1-2; D unclear. Germline CDR1 and CDR2: LNHDA and SQIVND (reference sequence). Trimming took off 6 bases at V and 4 bases at J, with 15 bases between the two ends. CDR3 length: 14 residues. CDR3 nucleotide sequence: TGTGCCAGTAGACCCCCCACAGCGGCCTATGGCTACACCTTC. It yields the protein CASRPPTAAYGYTF.

V and J are TRBV18 and TRBJ1-2; no clear D gene. V was clipped by 1 base and J by 0 bases, with 9 bases between them. CDR1 and CDR2 from the germline V gene are KGHSH and LQKENI. This CDR3 region has 15 residues. For the CDR3, the DNA is TGTGCCAGCTCACCACTCCAGACACCTAACTATGGCTACACCTTC. It translates to CASSPLQTPNYGYTF. The full variable domain, completed using reference TRBV18 and TRBJ1-2, is NAGVMQNPRHLVRRRGQEARLRCSPMKGHSHVYWYRQLPEEGLKFMVYLQKENIIDESGMPKERFSAEFPKEGPSILRIQQVVRGDSAAYFCASSPLQTPNYGYTFGSGTRLTVV.

J is TRBJ2-3 and V is TRBV12-3 or TRBV12-4; 7 bases fit TRBD1. This CDR3 contains 11 residues. With V trimmed by 7 bases and J by 11 bases, 6 bases remained unmatched. The CDR3 DNA is TGTGCCAGCACTCCGGGACAGATGCAGTATTTT. This translates into CASTPGQMQYF.

The gene calls are TRBV27 and TRBJ2-1; D unresolved. There are 14 residues in the CDR3. V gave up 2 bases and J gave up 0 bases, with 5 bases separating them. From germline, CDR1 is MNHEY and CDR2 SMNVEV (reference sequence). The CDR3 sequence is CASSLQSSYNEQFF. CDR3 sequence (DNA): TGTGCCAGCAGTTTACAGTCCTCCTACAATGAGCAGTTCTTC.